The next 12 T cell receptor beta chains were all read from a single sample in a study of Ad26.COV2.S vaccination and SARS-CoV-2 variants. Sequencing used immunoSEQ multiplex PCR; TCRdb keeps in-frame clones, though not all of them. The sample records 300,000 to 400,000 clones, about 88% being singletons. Specified treatment: roughly 19 received Ad26.COV2.S at low or high dose, single or two shots; 5 received placebo; per-sample allocation not given. After the first vaccine or placebo injection, samples were drawn on day 63. The starting material was peripheral blood, obtained in a trial of Ad26.COV2.S vaccine versus placebo. The source of these receptors is a person between 18 and 65 years old who received the Ad26.COV2.S COVID-19 vaccine or a placebo.

The gene calls are TRBV19 and TRBJ1-5; a weak D match, TRBD1 (5 bases). Trimming cost V 3 bases and J 4 bases, with 10 bases left between them. There are 14 residues in the CDR3. Germline V gene lookup returns CDR1 LNHDA and CDR2 SQIVND (reference sequence). This CDR3 is CASSIWGGNQPQHF. CDR3 sequence (DNA): TGTGCCAGTAGTATCTGGGGGGGGAATCAGCCCCAGCATTTT.

This sequence joins TRBV5-4 and TRBJ2-1; 11 bases map to TRBD2. After removal of 2 bases from V and 11 bases from J, the junction contained 15 bases not matched to a gene. Per the germline V gene, CDR1 is SGHNT and CDR2 is YYREEE (reference sequence). This CDR3 has 17 amino acids. The CDR3 is CASSLMVVPGLAVKQFF. The CDR3 bases are TGTGCCAGCAGCTTAATGGTTGTTCCGGGACTAGCGGTTAAGCAGTTCTTC.

This chain connects TRBV9 to TRBJ1-1; D perhaps matches TRBD1 (5 bases). Deletions cut 0 bases from V and 3 bases from J, with 12 bases between. CDR1 and CDR2 (germline): SGDLS, YYNGEE. The CDR3 runs to 15 residues. DNA for the CDR3: TGTGCCAGCAGCGTAGACCCCCGAGGGGACACTGAAGCTTTCTTT. Amino acid sequence: CASSVDPRGDTEAFF.

The rearrangement uses TRBV3-1 (or the pseudogene TRBV3-2) and TRBJ1-2; D gene uncertain. This CDR3 comprises 16 residues. V gave up 0 bases and J gave up 4 bases, with 15 bases separating them. The germline CDR1 and CDR2 sequences are LGHDT and YNNKEL (reference sequence). CDR3 DNA: TGTGCCAGCAGCCAAGAAGGTGGCGGATTTTCCTATGGCTACACCTTC. Amino acid sequence: CASSQEGGGFSYGYTF.

The chain combines TRBV29-1 with TRBJ1-1; no definite D call. The CDR3 spans 13 residues. Deletions cut 6 bases from V and 6 bases from J, with 17 bases between. Germline V gives CDR1 SQVTM, CDR2 ANQGSEA. CDR3: CSVESMSKAEAFF. CDR3 coding DNA: TGCAGCGTCGAGTCTATGAGTAAAGCTGAAGCTTTCTTT. The entire variable domain, with the rest obtained from reference TRBV29-1 and TRBJ1-1, is as follows: SAVISQKPSRDICQRGTSLTIQCQVDSQVTMMFWYRQQPGQSLTLIATANQGSEATYESGFVIDKFPISRPNLTFSTLTVSNMSPEDSSIYLCSVESMSKAEAFFGQGTRLTVV.

This clone was recorded a few times. The chain joins TRBV7-3 to TRBJ2-3; D is possibly TRBD2 (5 bases). Germline V CDR1 and CDR2: SGHTA, FQGTGA. The CDR3 runs to 13 residues. Trimming took off 2 bases at V and 4 bases at J, with 7 bases between the two ends. The CDR3 DNA reads as TGTGCCAGCAGCTTAGGAGCGGCAGATACGCAGTATTTT. This encodes CASSLGAADTQYF. The whole variable domain, filled in from reference TRBV7-3 and TRBJ2-3, reads GAGVSQTPSNKVTEKGKYVELRCDPISGHTALYWYRQSLGQGPEFLIYFQGTGAADDSGLPNDRFFAVRPEGSVSTLKIQRTERGDSAVYLCASSLGAADTQYFGPGTRLTVL.

J is TRBJ2-3 and V is TRBV27, with a weak D call TRBD1 (5 bases). The CDR3 length is 13 residues. V was shortened by 5 bases and J by 3 bases, with 9 bases between the two germline ends. Germline V gene sequence: CDR1 MNHEY, CDR2 SMNVEV (reference sequence). This CDR3 is CASSQQGTDTQYF. The CDR3 nucleotides read TGTGCCAGCAGTCAGCAGGGAACAGATACGCAGTATTTT.

Note on this clone: The junction departs from germline at one end; a sequencing error may be responsible. V is TRBV24-1 and J is TRBJ2-7; 8 bases fit TRBD1. The length of the CDR3 is 15 residues. The germline CDR1 and CDR2 sequences are KGHDR and SFDVKD. The CDR3 sequence is CVTRAPGTGPYEQYF. The CDR3 DNA is TGTGTCACCAGGGCCCCCGGGACAGGACCCTACGAGCAGTACTTC.

This rearrangement joins TRBV6-2 or TRBV6-3 to TRBJ1-2, with 10 nucleotides matching TRBD1. Germline V gene sequence: CDR1 MNHEY, CDR2 SVGEGT. J was trimmed by 4 bases and V by 6 bases; bases with no gene match: 8. The CDR3 consists of 15 residues. This CDR3 is CASSPEGQGTYGYTF. CDR3 bases: TGTGCCAGCAGCCCTGAGGGACAGGGGACCTATGGCTACACCTTC.

V and J are TRBV7-9 and TRBJ2-7, with D possibly TRBD1 on 7 matching bases. Between the trimmed V and J ends, which lost 2 bases and 4 bases, there was a span of 15 bases. Germline CDR1 is SEHNR and CDR2 is FQNEAQ (reference sequence). The CDR3 covers 15 residues. DNA for the CDR3: TGTGCCAGCAGCTTACGACAGGGAGGAGGATACGAGCAGTACTTC. Protein sequence: CASSLRQGGGYEQYF.

The CDR3 DNA reads as TGCGCCAGCAGCTTGGACCCAGCGGGGAACTCTGGGGCCAACGTCCTGACTTTC. Residues: CASSLDPAGNSGANVLTF. The J gene is TRBJ2-6, the V gene TRBV5-1; 7 bases align to TRBD2. From germline, CDR1 is SGHRS and CDR2 YFSETQ. V shed 0 bases and J 0 bases; nucleotides not matched to a gene: 6. This CDR3 comprises 18 residues.

With regard to this clone: The same CDR3 can be traced to other DNA sequences in this sample. The chain combines TRBV5-1 with TRBJ2-2; 8 bases agree with TRBD1. The trim removed 5 bases at V and 2 bases at J, leaving 5 bases unmatched. The CDR3 consists of 15 residues. Germline values: CDR1 SGHRS, CDR2 YFSETQ. For the CDR3, the DNA is TGCGCCAGCAGTTTTGGACAGGGCAACACCGGGGAGCTGTTTTTT. Residues: CASSFGQGNTGELFF. The entire variable domain, with the rest obtained from reference TRBV5-1 and TRBJ2-2, is as follows: KAGVTQTPRYLIKTRGQQVTLSCSPISGHRSVSWYQQTPGQGLQFLFEYFSETQRNKGNFPGRFSGRQFSNSRSEMNVSTLELGDSALYLCASSFGQGNTGELFFGEGSRLTVL.